This TCR beta chain was documented in a study of blood T cells in healthy people across ages (dated by TCRdb to about 2015). Regarding the complete study: Template switching captured roughly one uniquely barcoded TCR beta cDNA molecule per two T cells in model experiments. To track age-related changes in TCR beta repertoire diversity, the study relied on deep sequencing normalized with unique cDNA molecular identifiers. Donors were grouped into four age groups: young (average approximately 15 years), middle-aged (approximately 41), aged (62) and long-lived (roughly 80). Donors of different ages were randomly distributed across sequencing lanes to avoid experimental bias. Two additional independent replicas of 1 million unique cDNA reads from the same blood draw were analyzed for two donors (one aged 18 to 30 and one aged 80 or older). Results the study describes overall, beyond this receptor: A strong correlation was found between observed TCR beta diversity and the percentage of naive T cells measured by flow cytometry. Bulk unsorted PBMC profiling prevented conclusive comparison of naive and antigen-experienced compartments. Total diversity estimates from one million sequenced T cells were considered lower bounds and underestimates. As age increased, observed TCR beta diversity per million T cells dropped in a roughly linear way, and a significant reduction was already evident by age 40. Because donor CMV infection status was unknown, age-related changes in expanded clonotypes were potentially confounded. Compared with the aged group, more naive CD4+ T cells, fewer expanded clones and increased TCR diversity were shown by the long-lived group, suggesting age selection.

For this clonotype: What antigen it recognizes has not been identified. Base-call qualities are not available, and no considerably larger clone is one nucleotide away.

The approximately 39 donors, aged about 6 to 100 years, were systemically healthy Caucasian individuals from Russia. Each donor gave 8.5 to 10 milliliters of peripheral blood, collected into EDTA-treated Vacutainer tubes. PBMCs were isolated by Ficoll-Paque density-gradient centrifugation, with at least 6.5 million obtained per sample. Trizol reagent was used to extract total RNA from the PBMCs, yielding at least 5.5 micrograms per sample. The percentages of naive CD45RAhigh/CD27high T cells were determined by flow cytometry on a PBMC aliquot from every donor. The protocol used for the library was 5' RACE. The instrument was an Illumina HiSeq 2500. A second PCR of about 6 to 11 cycles was performed with a sample-barcoded 5' primer and a J-beta primer mix. A template-switch 5' adaptor carrying 12 random nucleotides introduced a unique molecular identifier onto each TCR beta cDNA molecule. Each sample yielded at least 2.5 million CDR3-containing paired-end reads. The Mint cDNA synthesis kit, primed by a TRBC-specific oligonucleotide, was used to synthesize first-strand cDNA from all RNA. Following uracil-DNA glycosylase treatment, all cDNA underwent a first 18-cycle PCR with the universal primers M1SS and BC2_uni_R. In the original analysis: For normalization, 1 million high-quality reads, each with a distinct molecular identifier, were randomly selected from each sample. Reads sharing molecular identifiers were discarded rather than binned into consensus sequences. CDR3 identification, clonotype clustering and error correction used MiTCR with a Q25 quality threshold and the strictest error-elimination algorithm. A nonparametric unseen species model with Euler transformation was used to estimate lower-bound total TCR beta diversity. TCRdb reprocessing: public reads trimmed at Q25 with fastp, clones called with MiXCR, in-frame beta chains kept. Rows with one shared CDR3 protein collapse into an entry with the most common genes and DNA. TCRdb assigned the V and J calls; the authors' analysis was not used. In this sample the table shows over 1,300,000 distinct CDR3 sequences, approximately 63% of which occur a single time. Clones ranked in the top ten supply 5.5% to 8% of the sample.

CDR1 and CDR2, per the germline V gene (reference sequence), are SGHNT and YYREEE. Measured from the cysteine to the phenylalanine, the CDR3 is 15 residues long. The CDR3 DNA has 45 bases and is translated from base 1. A distance of 16 bases separates the germline ends of V and J, which lose 4 bases and 3 bases respectively. The chain is made from TRBV5-4 and TRBJ1-2; TRBD1 is possibly the D segment (5 matching bases). The material sequenced was blood. The TCR sequence derives from a man between 18 and 29 years old in good health. The sequence in DNA is TGTGCCAGCAGCGGGGCGGGGACTGACTACTATGGCTACACCTTC. Its coded protein is CASSGAGTDYYGYTF.